A single sample is the source of the 28 T cell receptor beta chains below, sequenced in a study of blood T cell repertoires in COVID-19 (dated by TCRdb to the early 2020s). The library was built by means of the immunoSEQ multiplex PCR assay. In its TCRdb copy, this immuneACCESS table keeps in-frame sequences only and misses some clones. Where compared with another copy, unresolved V genes explain less than half of these, and the others have no known cause. In this sample the table shows under 500,000 clones, roughly nine tenths of which occur a single time. The top ten clonotypes cover 0.95% to 1.3% of the sample. The specimen was PBMCs or T cells enriched from blood (not recorded which). The origin of the receptors is a man aged 25 to 40 who had recovered from COVID-19.

The V call is TRBV2, the J call TRBJ2-7; the D gene is possibly TRBD1 (5 bases). V was pared by 5 bases and J by 2 bases, with 7 bases between. The CDR3 length is 12 residues. CDR1 is SNHLY, CDR2 FYNNEI, per germline. DNA for the CDR3: TGTGCCAGCAGTACGACAGCCTACGAGCAGTACTTC. Translated: CASSTTAYEQYF.

The gene calls are TRBV7-9 and TRBJ2-2; D possibly corresponds to TRBD1 (6 bases). Per the germline V gene, CDR1 is SEHNR and CDR2 is FQNEAQ (reference sequence). This CDR3 is built from 14 residues. Trimming removed 6 bases from V and 0 bases from J, with 8 bases in between. CDR3 in amino acids: CASSRQANTGELFF. The CDR3 DNA reads as TGTGCCAGCAGTCGACAGGCGAACACCGGGGAGCTGTTTTTT.

The chain couples TRBV2 to TRBJ1-2; no clear D. Germline loops: CDR1 SNHLY, CDR2 FYNNEI. Trimming took 6 bases from V and 3 from J, leaving 14 bases between them. CDR3 length: 14 amino acids. The CDR3: CASSPPETYYGYTF. The CDR3 region has the DNA TGTGCCAGCAGCCCCCCCGAGACATACTATGGCTACACCTTC.

Points on this clone: The sample has other DNA sequences that encode this CDR3 too. This chain uses TRBV7-9 with TRBJ2-1, with D perhaps matching TRBD2 (5 bases). The CDR3 spans 11 residues. V was shortened by 5 bases and J by 13 bases, with 12 bases between the two germline ends. CDR1 SEHNR and CDR2 FQNEAQ come from the germline V gene (reference sequence). CDR3 sequence: CASSLAGEQFF. Here the CDR3 DNA reads TGTGCCAGCAGCCTTGCCGGGGAACAGTTCTTC.

This clone appeared a single time. V and J are TRBV7-2 and TRBJ1-3, with TRBD1 as a possible D gene (5 bases). V lost 5 bases, J lost 4 bases, and 12 bases lay in between. CDR3 length: 14 amino acids. CDR1 and CDR2 from the germline V gene are SGHTA and FQGNSA. In nucleotides, the CDR3 is TGTGCCAGCAGCCGGGGGGGTGGAGGAAACACCATATATTTT. It is translated as CASSRGGGGNTIYF.

The rearrangement joins TRBV29-1 to TRBJ1-5; tentative D call: TRBD1 (6 bases). V lost 4 bases and J 1 base, leaving 8 bases between the germline ends. Germline CDR1 is SQVTM and CDR2 is ANQGSEA. The CDR3 totals 13 residues. The CDR3 loop reads CSVGQESNQPQHF. The CDR3 nucleotides read TGCAGCGTTGGACAGGAGAGCAATCAGCCCCAGCATTTT.

The rearrangement joins TRBV19 to TRBJ1-5, with 7 bases fitting TRBD1. J lost 1 base, V lost 5 bases, and 5 bases had no gene match. Germline V CDR1 and CDR2: LNHDA, SQIVND (reference sequence). The CDR3 runs 15 residues. Written as DNA, the CDR3 is TGTGCCAGTAGTCCCGGGACAGTCAGCAATCAGCCCCAGCATTTT. Translating it yields CASSPGTVSNQPQHF.

V usage is TRBV7-9 and J usage is TRBJ1-2; D is possibly TRBD1 (5 bases). With 5 bases removed from V and 6 bases from J, the gap between germline ends came to 19 bases. CDR3 length: 15 amino acids. CDR1 and CDR2 from the germline V gene are SEHNR and FQNEAQ (reference sequence). CDR3 region: CASSRAGTALHGYTF. CDR3 DNA sequence: TGTGCCAGCAGCCGGGCGGGGACGGCTCTTCATGGCTACACCTTC. The full variable domain, with the rest looked up from reference TRBV7-9 and TRBJ1-2, is DTGVSQNPRHKITKRGQNVTFRCDPISEHNRLYWYRQTLGQGPEFLTYFQNEAQLEKSRLLSDRFSAERPKGSFSTLEIQRTEQGDSAMYLCASSRAGTALHGYTFGSGTRLTVV.

This chain connects TRBV15 to TRBJ1-5; D is possibly TRBD1 (5 bases). This CDR3 has 15 residues. Germline-derived CDR1 and CDR2 are LNHNV and YYDKDF (reference sequence). V was pared by 1 base and J by 6 bases, with 13 bases between. Here the CDR3 reads CATSRVAGLSQPQHF. CDR3 DNA: TGTGCCACCAGCAGAGTAGCAGGGCTTAGTCAGCCCCAGCATTTT.

J is TRBJ2-3 and V is TRBV27; TRBD2 aligns across 10 bases. Looked up from germline, CDR1 is MNHEY and CDR2 is SMNVEV (reference sequence). CDR3 length: 16 amino acids. V trimming: 3 bases; J trimming: 2 bases; junction bases outside the gene matches: 5. CDR3 DNA sequence: TGTGCCAGCAGTTTGTTAGCGGGAGGTAACACAGATACGCAGTATTTT. It codes for CASSLLAGGNTDTQYF.

A single count supports this clone. The gene calls are TRBV7-9 and TRBJ2-1, with TRBD1 matching over 7 bases. J gave up 3 bases and V 1 base, and 3 bases lay outside the gene matches. The CDR3 runs to 15 residues. Looked up from germline, CDR1 is SEHNR and CDR2 is FQNEAQ (reference sequence). The CDR3 nucleotides read TGTGCCAGCAGCTTAGGACCAGGGGGCTACAATGAGCAGTTCTTC. Translated: CASSLGPGGYNEQFF.

This clone turned up a few times. The chain has TRBV19 and TRBJ1-4; TRBD1 matches at 7 bases. This CDR3 is 13 amino acids long. CDR1 is LNHDA, CDR2 SQIVND, per germline (reference sequence). The V gene end was trimmed by 3 bases and the J gene end by 8 bases; junction bases not matched to a gene: 3. The CDR3: CASSIQGEEKLFF. The CDR3 DNA follows: TGTGCCAGTAGTATTCAGGGGGAGGAAAAACTGTTTTTT.

The chain uses TRBV7-9 and TRBJ2-7; TRBD2 agrees at 12 bases. Per germline, CDR1 SEHNR and CDR2 FQNEAQ (reference sequence). Trimming took 4 bases from V and 0 from J; bases not matched to a gene: 7. The CDR3 covers 17 residues. CDR3 loop: CASSYFWTSGNSYEQYF. DNA of the CDR3: TGTGCCAGCAGCTACTTCTGGACTAGCGGGAACTCCTACGAGCAGTACTTC.

J is TRBJ2-1 and V is TRBV11-2, with TRBD2 identical over 11 bases. V lost 3 bases, J lost 4 bases, and 2 bases stayed unmatched. This CDR3 contains 15 residues. Germline CDR1 and CDR2: SGHAT and FQNNGV. CDR3 DNA sequence: TGTGCCAGCAGCTTGGGACTAGCGGTTTACAATGAGCAGTTCTTC. This translates into CASSLGLAVYNEQFF.

This rearrangement joins TRBV9 to TRBJ1-6; D is possibly TRBD1 (5 bases). The V gene lost 7 bases and the J gene lost 1 base, with 15 bases spanning the gap. The CDR3 runs to 16 residues. In germline, CDR1 is SGDLS, CDR2 YYNGEE. The CDR3 sequence: CASSVGVLSYNSPLHF. DNA for the CDR3: TGTGCCAGCTCGGTAGGGGTGTTATCCTATAATTCACCCCTCCACTTT.

This chain uses TRBV19 with TRBJ2-5, with a possible D match to TRBD2 (5 bases). Germline V gene sequence: CDR1 LNHDA, CDR2 SQIVND (reference sequence). Between the trimmed V and J ends, which lost 3 bases and 9 bases, there was a span of 20 bases. The CDR3 loop spans 15 amino acids. CDR3 sequence reads: CASSIGHDYPRAQYF. In DNA form, the CDR3 reads TGTGCCAGTAGTATTGGCCACGACTACCCTAGGGCCCAGTACTTC.

The genes are TRBV7-9 and TRBJ2-1, with 10 bases aligning to TRBD1. V was clipped by 0 bases and J by 4 bases; unmatched bases: 6. Germline assignment: CDR1 SEHNR and CDR2 FQNEAQ (reference sequence). The CDR3 extends over 17 amino acids. The CDR3 region is CASSLAGGTGAYNEQFF. CDR3 in DNA: TGTGCCAGCAGCTTAGCGGGCGGGACAGGGGCTTACAATGAGCAGTTCTTC.

The V and J genes are TRBV29-1 and TRBJ2-1; 8 nucleotides line up with TRBD1. This CDR3 is built from 14 residues. The V and J ends lost 3 bases and 6 bases, in that order; junction bases with no gene match: 7. CDR1 SQVTM and CDR2 ANQGSEA come from the germline V gene. CDR3 in amino acids: CSVDSSQGGNEQFF. Written as DNA, the CDR3 is TGCAGCGTTGATTCTTCACAGGGGGGCAATGAGCAGTTCTTC.

This chain joins TRBV27 and TRBJ1-1, with 7 positions matching TRBD1. CDR3 length: 15 residues. Germline V gives CDR1 MNHEY, CDR2 SMNVEV (reference sequence). Losses at the gene ends were 0 bases for V and 4 bases for J; bases not matched to a gene: 5. The CDR3 coding sequence is TGTGCCAGCAGTTTATCCAGCGCAGGGGGCACTGAAGCTTTCTTT. It codes for CASSLSSAGGTEAFF.

The chain employs TRBV7-8 and TRBJ1-5, with 9 positions matching TRBD1. Germline lookup yields CDR1 SGHVS and CDR2 FQNEAQ. The length of the CDR3 is 15 residues. V shed 1 base and J 5 bases; nucleotides not matched to a gene: 3. DNA for the CDR3: TGTGCCAGCAGCTTAGTGGGACAGGGTGATCAGCCCCAGCATTTT. Protein: CASSLVGQGDQPQHF.

The gene calls are TRBV7-8 and TRBJ2-2, with 7 bases aligning to TRBD2. The CDR3 is 16 amino acids. Germline CDR1 and CDR2: SGHVS and FQNEAQ. Trimming took 1 base from V and 1 from J; bases not matched to a gene: 3. CDR3 sequence reads: CASSLVASGNTGELFF. The CDR3 nucleotides are TGTGCCAGCAGCTTAGTGGCTAGCGGGAACACCGGGGAGCTGTTTTTT.

The chain carries TRBV11-3 and TRBJ2-3, with 9 positions matching TRBD1. With V trimmed by 0 bases and J by 3 bases, 10 bases remained unmatched. Germline assignment: CDR1 SGHNT and CDR2 YENEEA. The CDR3 contains 18 residues. Written as DNA, the CDR3 is TGTGCCAGCAGCTTAGATGCGGGGACAGGGATTCTGACAGATACGCAGTATTTT. Translating it yields CASSLDAGTGILTDTQYF.

The CDR3, as DNA: TGTGCCAGCAGTTTCCTAGGTCCGAACACTGAAGCTTTCTTT. As protein: CASSFLGPNTEAFF. V and J are TRBV28 and TRBJ1-1; D unclear. Trimming took off 3 bases at V and 1 base at J, with 9 bases between the two ends. Germline V gene lookup returns CDR1 MDHEN and CDR2 SYDVKM. The CDR3 runs to 14 residues.

This rearrangement joins TRBV18 to TRBJ2-7, with TRBD2 as a possible D gene (6 bases). V lost 3 bases to trimming and J lost 1 base, with 10 bases between them. The germline V gene encodes CDR1 KGHSH and CDR2 LQKENI. The CDR3 is 14 residues long. CDR3: CASSPPGLSYEQYF. CDR3 DNA sequence: TGTGCCAGCTCACCGCCGGGACTGTCCTACGAGCAGTACTTC.

CDR3 in DNA: TGTGCCAGCAGCGGGACTAGCGATACCTACGAGCAGTACTTC. The encoded protein is CASSGTSDTYEQYF. V and J are TRBV28 and TRBJ2-7, with 10 bases aligning to TRBD2. Germline V lookup: CDR1 MDHEN, CDR2 SYDVKM. This CDR3 has 14 amino acids. V lost 6 bases to trimming and J lost 2 bases; unmatched junction nucleotides: 4. Looking up the rest from reference TRBV28 and TRBJ2-7 gives the full variable domain: DVKVTQSSRYLVKRTGEKVFLECVQDMDHENMFWYRQDPGLGLRLIYFSYDVKMKEKGDIPEGYSVSREKKERFSLILESASTNQTSMYLCASSGTSDTYEQYFGPGTRLTVT.

This chain connects TRBV27 to TRBJ2-7; D is possibly TRBD1 (5 bases). The V gene lost 6 bases and the J gene lost 4 bases, with 13 bases spanning the gap. This CDR3 spans 13 amino acids. The germline V gene encodes CDR1 MNHEY and CDR2 SMNVEV (reference sequence). The DNA for the CDR3 is TGTGCCAGCAGCACCACAGGACCGTACGAGCAGTACTTC. Protein: CASSTTGPYEQYF.

This rearrangement joins TRBV19 to TRBJ1-1; 7 nucleotides align to TRBD1. The V segment lost 5 bases and the J segment 5 bases; nucleotides outside the gene matches: 11. Germline V lookup: CDR1 LNHDA, CDR2 SQIVND (reference sequence). The CDR3 loop spans 15 amino acids. The CDR3 is CASSPRGSGGTEAFF. CDR3 DNA: TGTGCCAGTAGTCCTCGGGGGTCAGGGGGAACTGAAGCTTTCTTT.

The chain has TRBV29-1 and TRBJ2-7; D remains ambiguous. This CDR3 is 10 amino acids long. The germline CDR1 and CDR2 sequences are SQVTM and ANQGSEA. Trimming removed 5 bases from V and 2 bases from J, with 4 bases in between. Here the CDR3 DNA reads TGCAGCGTTTTTACCTACGAGCAGTACTTC. This encodes CSVFTYEQYF.